The 10 T cell receptor beta chains in this list originate from one sample, sequenced in a study of blood T cell repertoires in COVID-19. Profiling relied on immunoSEQ multiplex PCR, and the TCRdb table lists in-frame clones only, not all of them. The sample has some 400,000 clones, roughly 80% seen once. The sequenced material came from peripheral blood. These TCRs come from a human donor with acute or convalescent COVID-19. The donor label of this sample is uncertain.

CDR3 region: CASSSKTSGRRWEQFF. CDR3 nucleotide sequence: TGTGCCAGCAGTTCTAAGACTAGCGGGAGGAGGTGGGAGCAGTTCTTC. This chain links TRBV28 with TRBJ2-1, with 13 bases matching TRBD2. The germline V gene encodes CDR1 MDHEN and CDR2 SYDVKM. V lost 4 bases to trimming and J lost 10 bases; unmatched junction nucleotides: 10. The CDR3 is 16 amino acids.

The chain couples TRBV7-2 to TRBJ2-2, with 15 positions matching TRBD2. The CDR3 runs 17 residues. Germline V gives CDR1 SGHTA, CDR2 FQGNSA. With V trimmed by 2 bases and J by 5 bases, 3 bases remained unmatched. The CDR3 spells CASSLPGLAGGTGELFF. In DNA form, the CDR3 reads TGTGCCAGCAGCTTACCGGGACTAGCGGGGGGAACCGGGGAGCTGTTTTTT.

This clone was observed a few times. The V and J genes are TRBV18 and TRBJ1-5; no reliable D call. The length of the CDR3 is 16 residues. CDR1 and CDR2 from the germline V gene are KGHSH and LQKENI. The V and J ends lost 2 bases and 4 bases respectively, with 15 bases between them. Written as DNA, the CDR3 is TGTGCCAGCTCACCAGAGACACCCACCCTAAATCAGCCCCAGCATTTT. Amino acids: CASSPETPTLNQPQHF.

The CDR3 region has the DNA TGTGCCAGCAGTTCAACAGGGAGATCCGAGCAGTACTTC. It translates to CASSSTGRSEQYF. The V call is TRBV6-6, the J call TRBJ2-7, with TRBD1 as a possible D gene (6 bases). The CDR3 consists of 13 residues. The germline V gene encodes CDR1 MNHNY and CDR2 SVGAGI (reference sequence). With 4 bases removed from V and 6 bases from J, the gap between germline ends came to 13 bases.

This clone was found once. The chain uses TRBV28 and TRBJ1-2; D is ambiguous. With 3 bases removed from V and 6 bases from J, the gap between germline ends came to 11 bases. Germline values: CDR1 MDHEN, CDR2 SYDVKM. The CDR3 extends over 13 amino acids. The CDR3 region is CASSLEGENGYTF. The CDR3 DNA is TGTGCCAGCAGTTTGGAGGGAGAGAATGGCTACACCTTC.

This clone came up a few times. For the CDR3, the DNA is TGTGCCAGCAGTAGCGGGGGGATCCTCGAGCAGTACTTC. It translates to CASSSGGILEQYF. The gene calls are TRBV28 and TRBJ2-7; 9 bases fit TRBD2. Germline assignment: CDR1 MDHEN and CDR2 SYDVKM. This CDR3 has 13 residues. V lost 5 bases and J lost 6; bases outside the gene matches: 5.

V usage is TRBV20-1 and J usage is TRBJ1-5, with a tentative D call TRBD1 (5 bases). V was clipped by 3 bases and J by 4 bases, with 10 bases between them. The CDR3 covers 13 residues. Per germline, CDR1 DFQATT and CDR2 SNEGSKA (reference sequence). The CDR3 protein is CSASRAGNQPQHF. In nucleotides, the CDR3 is TGCAGTGCTAGTAGAGCAGGGAATCAGCCCCAGCATTTT.

In its sample, this clone was seen once. The rearrangement links TRBV5-5 to TRBJ1-1, with D uncertain. This CDR3 region has 14 residues. V lost 2 bases and J lost 0, with 8 bases in between. CDR1 and CDR2 (germline): SGHKS, YYEKEE (reference sequence). CDR3 amino acids: CASSFLALNTEAFF. The CDR3 nucleotides are TGTGCCAGCAGCTTTCTAGCTCTGAACACTGAAGCTTTCTTT.

V usage is TRBV2 and J usage is TRBJ2-7; D gene ambiguous. The V end was cut by 6 bases, the J end by 3 bases, with 9 bases between. The CDR3 sequence is 12 residues long. The germline CDR1 and CDR2 sequences are SNHLY and FYNNEI. The CDR3 here is CASSRASYEQYF. In nucleotides, the CDR3 is TGTGCCAGCAGCCGAGCTAGCTACGAGCAGTACTTC.

The chain combines TRBV6-1 with TRBJ2-1; 10 nucleotides match TRBD2. The CDR3 totals 16 residues. J gave up 3 bases and V 4 bases, and 6 bases lay outside the gene matches. Germline values: CDR1 MNHNS, CDR2 SASEGT. This CDR3 is CASSGASGGYYNEQFF. DNA of the CDR3: TGTGCCAGCAGTGGGGCTAGCGGGGGATACTACAATGAGCAGTTCTTC.